This T cell receptor (beta chain) appears in the sequencing data of a study of blood T cells in healthy people across ages. General study findings and limits: It was the long-lived donors that had more naive CD4+ cells and higher diversity than aged donors.

This clonotype was observed many times. Its specificity is unknown. The CDR3 is 13 amino acids. V shed 6 bases and J shed 5 bases, with 15 bases lying between them. CDR1 and CDR2 from the germline V gene are SQVTM and ANQGSEA. Primers used in a second PCR of about 6 to 11 cycles were a sample-barcoded 5' primer and a J-beta primer mix. One entry per CDR3 protein, called by TCRdb with MiXCR from the 5' RACE reads. The top ten hold approximately 10% of the sample, which has approximately 1.5 million distinct CDR3 sequences, almost 35% seen once. RNA extraction gave at least 6 micrograms of total RNA per sample.

This chain connects TRBV29-1 to TRBJ2-3; D uncertain. Sequences were obtained from blood. This clonotype originated in a woman in her twenties or thirties in good health. CDR3 sequence reads: CSVEYGLGDTQYF. CDR3 DNA sequence: TGCAGCGTAGAGTACGGCTTGGGAGATACGCAGTATTTT.